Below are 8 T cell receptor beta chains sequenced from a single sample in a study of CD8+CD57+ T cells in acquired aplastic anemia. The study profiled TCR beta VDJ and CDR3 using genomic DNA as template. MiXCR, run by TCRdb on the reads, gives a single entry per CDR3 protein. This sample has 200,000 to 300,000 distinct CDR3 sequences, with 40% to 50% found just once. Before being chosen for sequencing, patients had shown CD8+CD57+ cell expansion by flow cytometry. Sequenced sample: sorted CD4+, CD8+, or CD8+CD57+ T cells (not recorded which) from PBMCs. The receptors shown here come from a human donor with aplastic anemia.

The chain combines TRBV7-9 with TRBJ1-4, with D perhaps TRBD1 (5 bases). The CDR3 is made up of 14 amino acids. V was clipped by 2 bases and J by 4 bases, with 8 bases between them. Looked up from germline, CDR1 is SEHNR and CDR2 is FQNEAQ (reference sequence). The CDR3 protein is CASSLLQVNEKLFF. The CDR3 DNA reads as TGTGCCAGCAGCTTACTACAGGTTAATGAAAAACTGTTTTTT.

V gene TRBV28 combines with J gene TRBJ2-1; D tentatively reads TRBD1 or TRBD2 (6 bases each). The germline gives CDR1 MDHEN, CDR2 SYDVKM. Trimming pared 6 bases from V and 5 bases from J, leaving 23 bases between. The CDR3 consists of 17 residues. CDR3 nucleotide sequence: TGTGCCAGCAGCCAAGGGGAGGCCGAAGGGACACACAATGAGCAGTTCTTC. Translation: CASSQGEAEGTHNEQFF.

CDR3 loop: CASSTLVTGEQYF. The CDR3 DNA reads as TGTGCCAGCAGTACTCTAGTTACGGGGGAGCAGTACTTC. The rearrangement uses TRBV2 and TRBJ2-7, with D maybe TRBD2 (5 bases). Trimming took 5 bases from V and 7 from J, leaving 15 bases between them. CDR1 and CDR2 (germline): SNHLY, FYNNEI. The CDR3 has 13 residues.

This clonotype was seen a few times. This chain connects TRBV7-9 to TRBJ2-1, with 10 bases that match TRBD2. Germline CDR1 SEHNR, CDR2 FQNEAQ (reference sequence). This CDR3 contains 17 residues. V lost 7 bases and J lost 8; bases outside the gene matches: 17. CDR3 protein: CASTQAGGPVYLYEQFF. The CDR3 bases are TGTGCCAGCACTCAAGCGGGAGGGCCGGTATACTTGTATGAGCAGTTCTTC.

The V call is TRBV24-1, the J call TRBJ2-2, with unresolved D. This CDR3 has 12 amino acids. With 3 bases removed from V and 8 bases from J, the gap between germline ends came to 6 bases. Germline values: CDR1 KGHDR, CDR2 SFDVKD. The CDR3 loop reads CATSDPLGELFF. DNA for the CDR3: TGTGCCACCAGTGATCCCCTAGGGGAGCTGTTTTTT.

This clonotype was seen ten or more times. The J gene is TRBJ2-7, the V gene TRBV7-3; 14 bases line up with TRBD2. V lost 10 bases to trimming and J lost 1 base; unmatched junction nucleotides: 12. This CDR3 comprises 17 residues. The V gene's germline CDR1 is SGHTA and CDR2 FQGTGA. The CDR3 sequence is CAIQTGTSGSQSYEQYF. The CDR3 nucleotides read TGTGCCATCCAGACCGGGACTAGCGGGAGTCAGTCCTACGAGCAGTACTTC.

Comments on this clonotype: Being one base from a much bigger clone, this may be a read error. In DNA, the CDR3 is TGTGCCAGCACCCTACAAGGGACCGAAACTGAAGCTTTCTTT. Its translation: CASTLQGTETEAFF. The rearrangement links TRBV25-1 to TRBJ1-1; weak D call: TRBD1 (5 bases). The CDR3 is 14 residues long. CDR1 is MGHDK and CDR2 is SYGVNS in the germline V gene. The V and J ends lost 7 bases and 5 bases respectively, with 17 bases between them.

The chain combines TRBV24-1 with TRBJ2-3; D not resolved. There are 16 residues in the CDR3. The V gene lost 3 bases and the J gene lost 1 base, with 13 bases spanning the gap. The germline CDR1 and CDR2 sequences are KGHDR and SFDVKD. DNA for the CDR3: TGTGCCACCAGTGATCCCGATCCACGCGGCACAGATACGCAGTATTTT. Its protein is CATSDPDPRGTDTQYF.